This is a list of T cell receptor beta chains from one sample in a study of blood T cell repertoires in COVID-19. Measured with immunoSEQ multiplex PCR; TCRdb has only the in-frame clones, and not every one. The sample yields roughly 180,000 clones, approximately 80% seen once. What was sequenced was peripheral blood. These receptors originate from a human donor in a cohort sampled during active COVID-19. Both conserved end residues are part of each CDR3. A D gene is named only where the DNA matches it firmly. Only some rows state a clone size, as once, few, many or a class for expanded clones.

clone size	V gene	J gene	D gene	CDR3 protein	CDR3 DNA
many	TRBV5-1	TRBJ2-2	-	CASSSPRGSGELFF	TGCGCCAGCAGCTCCCCCCGTGGCTCCGGGGAGCTGTTTTTT
-	TRBV28	TRBJ2-7	TRBD2	CASRVGGVSSYEQYF	TGTGCCAGCAGGGTCGGGGGGGTTAGCTCCTACGAGCAGTACTTC
-	TRBV11-2	TRBJ1-1	-	CASGSNSEAFF	TGTGCCAGCGGGAGTAACTCTGAAGCTTTCTTT
-	TRBV6-5	TRBJ1-1	-	CASSPSRVGAAFF	TGTGCCAGCAGTCCCTCGAGGGTAGGCGCGGCTTTCTTT
-	TRBV5-1	TRBJ2-1	-	CASDEGQGNEQFF	TGCGCCAGCGACGAAGGGCAGGGGAATGAGCAGTTCTTC
-	TRBV6-5	TRBJ2-7	TRBD1	CASSYRAGGYEQYF	TGTGCCAGCAGTTACAGGGCAGGGGGCTACGAGCAGTACTTC
few	TRBV11-1	TRBJ1-3	-	CASSYSSSRNTIYF	TGTGCCAGCAGCTATAGTTCCTCGAGAAACACCATATATTTT
many	TRBV9	TRBJ2-1	TRBD2	CASSVGAAGGLDEQFF	TGTGCCAGCAGCGTAGGAGCGGCGGGGGGGCTCGATGAGCAGTTCTTC
-	TRBV27	TRBJ2-3	TRBD2	CASKAGGSDTQYF	TGTGCCAGCAAGGCGGGGGGTTCTGATACGCAGTATTTT
few	TRBV10-3	TRBJ2-7	TRBD2	CAIGGLAGGGEQYF	TGTGCCATCGGGGGACTAGCGGGGGGAGGCGAGCAGTACTTC
many	TRBV14	TRBJ2-7	-	CASSLGLTYEQYF	TGTGCCAGCAGCCTAGGACTTACCTACGAGCAGTACTTC
-	TRBV6-6	TRBJ2-1	TRBD2	CASEGKRGAYEQFF	TGTGCCAGTGAGGGAAAGCGGGGGGCCTATGAGCAGTTCTTC
-	TRBV3-1/TRBV3-2	TRBJ2-5	-	CASSQDRTRLPGETQYF	TGTGCCAGCAGCCAAGATCGAACCAGGCTACCTGGGGAGACCCAGTACTTC
-	TRBV5-3	TRBJ2-1	TRBD2	CARSSSTGGANEQFF	TGTGCCAGAAGCTCCTCAACCGGGGGGGCCAATGAGCAGTTCTTC
-	TRBV5-1	TRBJ2-5	-	CASGTTGTPQYF	TGCGCCAGCGGTACTACAGGGACCCCCCAGTACTTC
once	TRBV6-5	TRBJ1-1	-	CASRGEQGVGTEAFF	TGTGCCAGCAGGGGGGAACAGGGTGTCGGCACTGAAGCTTTCTTT
-	TRBV7-9	TRBJ1-4	-	CASSATMGDEKLFF	TGTGCCAGCAGCGCCACCATGGGCGACGAAAAACTGTTTTTT
-	TRBV7-8	TRBJ2-7	-	CAIPQGGGHYEQYF	TGTGCCATCCCGCAGGGGGGCGGGCATTACGAGCAGTACTTC
-	TRBV19	TRBJ1-2	-	CASSIRLGDYGYTF	TGTGCCAGTAGTATACGGTTAGGGGACTATGGCTACACCTTC
-	TRBV2	TRBJ1-6	-	CASSERGSTPIHPLHF	TGTGCCAGCAGTGAAAGGGGTTCGACACCTATTCACCCCCTCCACTTT
-	TRBV9	TRBJ2-3	TRBD2	CASSPGGGATDTQYF	TGTGCCAGCTCGCCAGGCGGGGGGGCGACAGATACGCAGTATTTT